What follows are 6 T cell receptor beta chains derived from one specimen sequenced in a study of monozygotic twins with cystic fibrosis. Assay: immunoSEQ multiplex PCR; the TCRdb copy retains only in-frame clones and omits some. Of 30,000 or so clones in the sample, under 70% were seen once. The sample consisted of blood. The receptors come from a girl aged 10 to 17 with cystic fibrosis.

CDR3 DNA: TGCGCCAGCAGCCGAGACAGACAACCCCTCTACGAGCAGTACGTC. It is translated as CASSRDRQPLYEQYV. This rearrangement joins TRBV5-1 to TRBJ2-7; D may be TRBD1 (5 bases). The CDR3 is 15 amino acids. Trimming removed 4 bases from V and 3 bases from J, with 17 bases in between. CDR1 is SGHRS and CDR2 is YFSETQ in the germline V gene.

The genes are TRBV15 and TRBJ1-3; D possibly corresponds to TRBD1 (6 bases). The V end was cut by 0 bases, the J end by 3 bases, with 12 bases between. CDR3 size: 16 residues. Per germline, CDR1 LNHNV and CDR2 YYDKDF (reference sequence). CDR3 region: CATSREAGAFGNTIYF. The CDR3 coding sequence is TGTGCCACCAGCAGAGAGGCGGGGGCGTTTGGAAACACCATATATTTT.

V is TRBV7-6 and J is TRBJ2-2, with 7 bases fitting TRBD2. In germline, CDR1 is SGHVS, CDR2 FNYEAQ. Trimming at V came to 0 bases and at J to 2 bases, leaving 6 bases not matched to a gene. The CDR3 runs 17 residues. The chain's CDR3 is CASSLAASGGNTGELFF. The DNA of the CDR3 is TGTGCCAGCAGCTTAGCGGCGTCGGGAGGTAACACCGGGGAGCTGTTTTTT.

This clone was detected only a few times. The J gene is TRBJ1-2, the V gene TRBV7-9; D gene uncertain. V lost 6 bases to trimming and J lost 8 bases, with 16 bases between them. In germline, CDR1 is SEHNR, CDR2 FQNEAQ (reference sequence). The length of the CDR3 is 13 residues. CDR3 in DNA: TGTGCCAGCAGGTGGCAGCCAAGCTGGGGCTACACCTTC. This sequence encodes CASRWQPSWGYTF.

This clone was found a few times. The chain has TRBV19 and TRBJ1-2, with 7 bases lining up with TRBD1. From germline, CDR1 is LNHDA and CDR2 SQIVND (reference sequence). CDR3 length: 18 amino acids. V shed 5 bases, J shed 7 bases, and the junction held 22 bases outside the gene matches. CDR3 residues: CASSPIRSAGGQSFGYTF. The CDR3 DNA sequence: TGTGCCAGTAGTCCCATAAGATCCGCAGGGGGTCAGTCTTTTGGCTACACCTTC.

This clone has just one count. V usage is TRBV4-3 and J usage is TRBJ1-2; the D is unclear. The CDR3 is 16 residues long. V was cut by 0 bases and J by 0 bases, with 11 bases left in between. CDR1 and CDR2 from the germline V gene are LGHNA and YSLEER. CDR3 nucleotide sequence: TGCGCCAGCAGCCAAGAACAGCGACTCACTAACTATGGCTACACCTTC. It encodes CASSQEQRLTNYGYTF.